The next 30 T cell receptor beta chains were all read from a single sample in a study of shared clonotypes between healthy human individuals. Using immunoSEQ multiplex PCR, the repertoire was profiled, and TCRdb retains in-frame clones only, with some absent. The repertoire has some 650,000 clones, about 96% of them found once; the top ten carry roughly 0.05%. Sequenced material: naive CD4+ T cells sorted from blood. The subset denotes: CD45RA+ positively selected. The receptors stem from a woman aged 25 to 39 in good health.

V usage is TRBV7-9 and J usage is TRBJ2-3; possibly TRBD1 or TRBD2 for D (5 bases each). The CDR3 totals 12 residues. V was cut by 5 bases and J by 14 bases, with 17 bases left in between. Germline V gene data show CDR1 as SEHNR and CDR2 as FQNEAQ (reference sequence). DNA of the CDR3: TGTGCCAGCAGCATGGGACCCGGGGCGGGGTATTTT. It encodes CASSMGPGAGYF.

V and J are TRBV19 and TRBJ1-1, with D unresolved. CDR1 is LNHDA, CDR2 SQIVND, per germline (reference sequence). The V end lost 6 bases, the J end lost 1 base, and 12 bases lay between the germline ends. CDR3 length: 14 residues. CDR3 nucleotides: TGTGCCAGTAGCCCCAGGTCGTCGAACACTGAAGCTTTCTTT. Residues: CASSPRSSNTEAFF.

This chain joins TRBV7-9 and TRBJ2-3; maybe TRBD2 (6 bases). Germline lookup yields CDR1 SEHNR and CDR2 FQNEAQ (reference sequence). V lost 1 base, J lost 2 bases, and 10 bases lay in between. The CDR3 spans 15 residues. CDR3 DNA: TGTGCCAGCAGCTTAGGCGGGACGAACACAGATACGCAGTATTTT. Translation gives CASSLGGTNTDTQYF.

This chain connects TRBV4-1 to TRBJ1-4; 7 bases align to TRBD1. V shed 3 bases, J shed 4 bases, and the junction held 5 bases outside the gene matches. Germline V gene sequence: CDR1 MGHRA, CDR2 YSYEKL. The CDR3 runs 15 residues. The CDR3 spells CASSHEGQINEKLFF. The CDR3 DNA reads as TGCGCCAGCAGCCACGAGGGACAGATTAATGAAAAACTGTTTTTT.

The chain has TRBV18 and TRBJ2-3; unclear D gene. Trimming took 0 bases from V and 6 from J, leaving 7 bases between them. Germline-derived CDR1 and CDR2 are KGHSH and LQKENI. CDR3 size: 13 residues. The CDR3 loop is CASSPPRSDTQYF. In nucleotides, the CDR3 is TGTGCCAGCTCACCACCACGGTCGGATACGCAGTATTTT.

The chain combines TRBV19 with TRBJ2-7; 9 positions match TRBD1. Germline-derived CDR1 and CDR2 are LNHDA and SQIVND (reference sequence). V gave up 5 bases and J gave up 7 bases; unmatched junction bases: 9. The CDR3 is 14 residues long. The CDR3 nucleotides read TGTGCCAGTAGTGTGTGGGACAGGGCGGGGGAGCAGTACTTC. Translation: CASSVWDRAGEQYF.

The rearrangement links TRBV7-2 to TRBJ1-5, with D unclear. Trimming left V 5 bases short and J 6 bases short, with 8 bases between. Per the germline V gene, CDR1 is SGHTA and CDR2 is FQGNSA. The CDR3 spans 12 residues. The CDR3 loop reads CASSTSGQPQHF. In DNA form, the CDR3 reads TGTGCCAGCAGCACCAGCGGTCAGCCCCAGCATTTT.

This chain connects TRBV2 to TRBJ1-2; D gene uncertain. The CDR3 runs to 14 residues. V was trimmed by 1 base and J by 4 bases, leaving 10 bases between them. CDR1 SNHLY and CDR2 FYNNEI come from the germline V gene. The CDR3 protein is CASSEVLGRYGYTF. The CDR3 region has the DNA TGTGCCAGCAGTGAAGTGCTTGGGCGCTATGGCTACACCTTC.

The rearrangement uses TRBV19 and TRBJ2-2, with TRBD1 as a possible D gene (8 bases). The germline V gene has CDR1 LNHDA and CDR2 SQIVND (reference sequence). Trimming pared 1 base from V and 5 bases from J, leaving 14 bases between. The CDR3 has 16 amino acids. The DNA for the CDR3 is TGTGCCAGTAGTATAGCAACACAGGGGGGGACCGGGGAGCTGTTTTTT. Amino acid sequence: CASSIATQGGTGELFF.

This chain connects TRBV5-6 to TRBJ1-6; D unresolved. CDR3 length equals 14 residues. CDR1 and CDR2 from the germline V gene are SGHDT and YYEEEE. Trimming shortened V by 3 bases and J by 9 bases, and 13 bases separated the two germline ends. The CDR3 here is CASSSDVAGSPLHF. The CDR3 DNA reads as TGTGCCAGCAGCTCGGACGTGGCGGGTTCACCCCTCCACTTT. The whole variable domain, remainder taken from reference TRBV5-6 and TRBJ1-6, is DAGVTQSPTHLIKTRGQQVTLRCSPKSGHDTVSWYQQALGQGPQFIFQYYEEEERQRGNFPDRFSGHQFPNYSSELNVNALLLGDSALYLCASSSDVAGSPLHFGNGTRLTVT.

The chain couples TRBV7-8 to TRBJ1-2; 7 bases agree with TRBD1. The CDR3 is 15 amino acids. Germline V gene sequence: CDR1 SGHVS, CDR2 FQNEAQ. Trimming cost V 6 bases and J 0 bases; bases outside gene matches: 7. CDR3 in amino acids: CASSTSGQANYGYTF. DNA for the CDR3: TGTGCCAGCAGTACCTCTGGACAGGCTAACTATGGCTACACCTTC.

The chain couples TRBV6-6 to TRBJ1-2, with 8 bases aligning to TRBD1. The CDR3 covers 14 residues. After removal of 0 bases from V and 7 bases from J, the junction contained 4 bases not matched to a gene. CDR1 is MNHNY and CDR2 is SVGAGI in the germline V gene (reference sequence). The CDR3 region has the DNA TGTGCCAGCAGTTACTCAACAGGGGGACGTGGCTACACCTTC. Protein sequence: CASSYSTGGRGYTF.

The J gene is TRBJ2-7, the V gene TRBV11-3, with D possibly matching TRBD1 (6 bases). The CDR3 extends over 15 amino acids. The V and J ends lost 5 bases and 0 bases respectively, with 14 bases between them. Germline-derived CDR1 and CDR2 are SGHNT and YENEEA. The DNA for the CDR3 is TGTGCCAGCAGCCCAACCCCGGACAGCTCCTACGAGCAGTACTTC. This sequence encodes CASSPTPDSSYEQYF.

J is TRBJ2-3 and V is TRBV27; 13 nucleotides align to TRBD2. J gave up 6 bases and V 8 bases, and 5 bases lay outside the gene matches. Germline V CDR1 and CDR2: MNHEY, SMNVEV (reference sequence). This CDR3 is 14 amino acids long. The CDR3 bases are TGTGCCAGCTGGACTAGCGGGAGTCGCGATACGCAGTATTTT. It codes for CASWTSGSRDTQYF.

This sequence joins TRBV5-1 and TRBJ2-7; 7 positions match TRBD1. Unmatched junction bases numbered 7, after V lost 5 bases and J lost 2 bases. CDR3 length: 14 residues. The germline V gene has CDR1 SGHRS and CDR2 YFSETQ. CDR3 amino acids: CASRNGQVPYEQYF. The CDR3 nucleotides are TGCGCCAGCAGGAACGGACAGGTCCCCTACGAGCAGTACTTC.

The V and J genes are TRBV19 and TRBJ1-1; 7 bases agree with TRBD1. The CDR3 loop spans 15 amino acids. Germline values: CDR1 LNHDA, CDR2 SQIVND (reference sequence). Trimming at V came to 1 base and at J to 7 bases, leaving 9 bases not matched to a gene. The CDR3 bases are TGTGCCAGTAGTATAGTGACGGGACAGCTAAGTGAAGCTTTCTTT. It specifies CASSIVTGQLSEAFF.

This chain uses TRBV28 with TRBJ2-2, with D tentatively TRBD1 or TRBD2 (6 bases each). The CDR3 has 17 residues. The germline V gene encodes CDR1 MDHEN and CDR2 SYDVKM. V gave up 6 bases and J gave up 1 base, with 18 bases separating them. The DNA for the CDR3 is TGTGCCAGCAGCTCTCCCCTGGGGGGCAGGAACACCGGGGAGCTGTTTTTT. It is translated as CASSSPLGGRNTGELFF.

The chain joins TRBV5-1 to TRBJ2-5, with TRBD1 matching 11 bases. V shed 4 bases, J shed 2 bases, and the junction held 7 bases outside the gene matches. The CDR3 has 16 amino acids. Germline values: CDR1 SGHRS, CDR2 YFSETQ. The CDR3 spells CASSKGQGVGQETQYF. In DNA, the CDR3 is TGCGCCAGCAGCAAGGGACAGGGGGTAGGACAAGAGACCCAGTACTTC.

This chain uses TRBV19 with TRBJ1-1; D unclear. Germline V lookup: CDR1 LNHDA, CDR2 SQIVND (reference sequence). The CDR3 contains 13 residues. V gave up 3 bases and J gave up 1 base, with 6 bases separating them. CDR3 region: CASSISGNTEAFF. Here the CDR3 DNA reads TGTGCCAGTAGTATCTCCGGGAACACTGAAGCTTTCTTT.

This sequence joins TRBV10-3 and TRBJ2-7; TRBD2 matches 8 bases. From germline, CDR1 is ENHRY and CDR2 SYGVKD. The CDR3 totals 16 residues. The V and J ends lost 4 bases and 3 bases, in that order; junction bases with no gene match: 11. The CDR3 reads CAISAGLTSDRYEQYF. The CDR3 region has the DNA TGTGCCATCAGTGCTGGGCTGACTAGCGATCGCTACGAGCAGTACTTC.

CDR3 loop: CASSVGLAAYSEQFF. The CDR3 DNA sequence: TGCGCCAGCAGCGTAGGACTAGCGGCCTACTCGGAGCAGTTCTTC. The chain couples TRBV5-1 to TRBJ2-1; 10 bases line up with TRBD2. The CDR3 sequence is 15 residues long. The V gene end was trimmed by 4 bases and the J gene end by 10 bases; junction bases not matched to a gene: 11. The germline gives CDR1 SGHRS, CDR2 YFSETQ.

Written as DNA, the CDR3 is TGTGCCACCAGCAGAGCCCCAGGGCAACTCTACGAGCAGTACTTC. This translates into CATSRAPGQLYEQYF. The chain is built from TRBV15 and TRBJ2-7; D possibly corresponds to TRBD1 (5 bases). V dropped 1 base and J dropped 3 bases, with 13 bases sitting between them. Germline V CDR1 and CDR2: LNHNV, YYDKDF (reference sequence). CDR3 length: 15 residues. The whole variable domain, filled in from reference TRBV15 and TRBJ2-7, reads DAMVIQNPRYQVTQFGKPVTLSCSQTLNHNVMYWYQQKSSQAPKLLFHYYDKDFNNEADTPDNFQSRRPNTSFCFLDIRSPGLGDTAMYLCATSRAPGQLYEQYFGPGTRLTVT.

The chain employs TRBV28 and TRBJ2-7; 11 positions match TRBD2. The CDR3 contains 16 residues. The germline gives CDR1 MDHEN, CDR2 SYDVKM. The junction had 10 bases not matched to a gene; V was cut back by 6 bases and J by 3 bases. In DNA, the CDR3 is TGTGCCAGCAGCTATTTCCGGGGGACTAGCGGCTACGAGCAGTACTTC. It specifies CASSYFRGTSGYEQYF.

The genes are TRBV10-3 and TRBJ2-5, with D possibly matching TRBD2 (6 bases). This CDR3 contains 15 residues. Trimming removed 5 bases from V and 2 bases from J, with 15 bases in between. Germline CDR1 is ENHRY and CDR2 is SYGVKD. The CDR3 coding sequence is TGTGCCATCAGTTCCGGTGTGGGGGGTCAAGAGACCCAGTACTTC. Translated, it gives CAISSGVGGQETQYF.

The rearrangement joins TRBV28 to TRBJ2-1; 13 bases map to TRBD2. This CDR3 region has 16 residues. Germline V gene sequence: CDR1 MDHEN, CDR2 SYDVKM. With V trimmed by 5 bases and J by 4 bases, 5 bases remained unmatched. In DNA, the CDR3 is TGTGCCAGCAGTAGGGGACTAGCGGGACTTTACAATGAGCAGTTCTTC. It codes for CASSRGLAGLYNEQFF.

V gene TRBV5-1 combines with J gene TRBJ1-2, with 11 bases matching TRBD1. The germline V gene encodes CDR1 SGHRS and CDR2 YFSETQ. V lost 1 base and J lost 4; bases outside the gene matches: 6. The CDR3 extends over 16 amino acids. CDR3 DNA: TGCGCCAGCAGCTTGTTGGGACAGGGGGTTAGCTATGGCTACACCTTC. As protein: CASSLLGQGVSYGYTF. Together with reference TRBV5-1 and TRBJ1-2, the CDR3 gives the full variable domain: KAGVTQTPRYLIKTRGQQVTLSCSPISGHRSVSWYQQTPGQGLQFLFEYFSETQRNKGNFPGRFSGRQFSNSRSEMNVSTLELGDSALYLCASSLLGQGVSYGYTFGSGTRLTVV.

This clone was counted once. Other DNA variants within this sample encode the same CDR3. The chain recombines TRBV5-1 with TRBJ2-6; tentatively, D is TRBD1 or TRBD2 (5 bases each). V lost 0 bases, J lost 4 bases, and 8 bases lay in between. CDR3 length: 15 residues. From germline, CDR1 is SGHRS and CDR2 YFSETQ. The CDR3 DNA follows: TGCGCCAGCAGCTTGGACGGGGCCGGGGCCAACGTCCTGACTTTC. Translated, it gives CASSLDGAGANVLTF.

This chain joins TRBV9 and TRBJ1-1, with D possibly being TRBD1 (5 bases). The germline V and J ends were trimmed by 3 bases and 4 bases, with 19 bases remaining between them. This CDR3 region has 16 residues. Germline-derived CDR1 and CDR2 are SGDLS and YYNGEE. The DNA for the CDR3 is TGTGCCAGCAGCGCCCGGAGGAGGGAGGGGACCACTGAAGCTTTCTTT. It specifies CASSARRREGTTEAFF.

The chain is built from TRBV27 and TRBJ1-2, with D unclear. Trimming took off 5 bases at V and 5 bases at J, with 18 bases between the two ends. The CDR3 has 15 amino acids. Germline CDR1 MNHEY, CDR2 SMNVEV (reference sequence). The CDR3 sequence is CASSPFRGLKYGYTF. CDR3 nucleotides: TGTGCCAGCAGTCCCTTTCGTGGGTTGAAGTATGGCTACACCTTC.

This chain links TRBV27 with TRBJ1-1; D gene uncertain. Trimming took off 3 bases at V and 6 bases at J, with 20 bases between the two ends. CDR3 length: 16 amino acids. CDR1 and CDR2 from the germline V gene are MNHEY and SMNVEV (reference sequence). The CDR3 coding sequence is TGTGCCAGCAGTTTCTCCGAGAGACGCGACTCGGCTGAAGCTTTCTTT. It yields the protein CASSFSERRDSAEAFF.